The clone carrying this TCR beta chain was seen many times. This sample is drawn from a study of prognosis after radiotherapy for stage I lung cancer. About the research overall: The biologically effective dose of the SBRT radiotherapy was at least 100 Gy, given over 3 to 5 fractions. Alongside stereotactic body radiotherapy, concurrent therapy was given to no patient.

There are 15 residues in the CDR3. The germline V and J ends were trimmed by 6 bases and 4 bases, with 16 bases remaining between them. Germline loops: CDR1 MNHEY, CDR2 SVGEGT. Amplification of TCR beta CDR3 from genomic DNA used two-round multiplex PCR. It was primers specific to each TRBV and TRBJ gene that first-round PCR used. TCRdb reprocessed the multiplex PCR reads with MiXCR, giving one entry per CDR3 protein. Seen here are more than 11,000 distinct CDR3 sequences, roughly 31% observed once, and the top ten hold roughly 26%. The chain combines TRBV6-2 or TRBV6-3 with TRBJ2-1; D is perhaps TRBD1 (6 bases). The TCR originated in a donor at least 50 years old with non-small cell lung cancer. The sequencing used PBMCs, collected before or after stereotactic body radiation therapy (not recorded which). CDR3 sequence (DNA): TGTGCCAGCAGCCATACAGGGACGGGTTACAATGAGCAGTTCTTC. This sequence encodes CASSHTGTGYNEQFF.